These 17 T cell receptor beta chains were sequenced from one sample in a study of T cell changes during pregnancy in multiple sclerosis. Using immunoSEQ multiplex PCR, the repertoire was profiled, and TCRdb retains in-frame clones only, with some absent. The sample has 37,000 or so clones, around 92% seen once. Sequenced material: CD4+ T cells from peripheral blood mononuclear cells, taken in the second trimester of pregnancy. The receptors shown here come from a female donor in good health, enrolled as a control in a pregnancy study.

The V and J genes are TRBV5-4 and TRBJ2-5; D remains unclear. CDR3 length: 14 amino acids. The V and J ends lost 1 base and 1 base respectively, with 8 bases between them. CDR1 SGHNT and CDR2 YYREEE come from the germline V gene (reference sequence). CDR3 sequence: CASSLNSAQETQYF. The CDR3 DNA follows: TGTGCCAGCAGCTTGAACTCCGCCCAAGAGACCCAGTACTTC. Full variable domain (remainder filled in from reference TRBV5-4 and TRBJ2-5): ETGVTQSPTHLIKTRGQQVTLRCSSQSGHNTVSWYQQALGQGPQFIFQYYREEENGRGNFPPRFSGLQFPNYSSELNVNALELDDSALYLCASSLNSAQETQYFGPGTRLLVL.

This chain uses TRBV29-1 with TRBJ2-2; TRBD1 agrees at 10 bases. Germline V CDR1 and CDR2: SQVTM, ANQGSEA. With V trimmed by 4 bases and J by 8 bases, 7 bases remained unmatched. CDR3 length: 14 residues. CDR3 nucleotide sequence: TGCAGCGTTGGAGGTGGACAGGGGGGTGGGGAGCTGTTTTTT. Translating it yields CSVGGGQGGGELFF.

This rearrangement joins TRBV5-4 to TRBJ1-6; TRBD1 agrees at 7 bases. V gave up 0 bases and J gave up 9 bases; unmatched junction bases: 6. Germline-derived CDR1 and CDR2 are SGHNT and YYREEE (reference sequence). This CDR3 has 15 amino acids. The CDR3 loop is CASSLATGPGSPLHF. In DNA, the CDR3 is TGTGCCAGCAGCTTGGCGACAGGGCCGGGTTCACCCCTCCACTTT.

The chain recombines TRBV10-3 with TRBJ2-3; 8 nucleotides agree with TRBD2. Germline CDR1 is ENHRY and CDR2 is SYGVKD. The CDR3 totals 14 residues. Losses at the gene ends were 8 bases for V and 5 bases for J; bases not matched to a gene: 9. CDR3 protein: CAISAGGGGDTQYF. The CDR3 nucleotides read TGTGCCATCTCTGCGGGAGGCGGGGGAGATACGCAGTATTTT.

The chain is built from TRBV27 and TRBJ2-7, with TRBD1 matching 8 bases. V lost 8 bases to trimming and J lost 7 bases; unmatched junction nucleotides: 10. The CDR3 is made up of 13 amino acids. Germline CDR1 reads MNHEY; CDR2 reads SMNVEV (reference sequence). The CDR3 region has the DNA TGTGCCAGCTACCCAGGGGGCTCGGGTGAGCAGTACTTC. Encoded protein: CASYPGGSGEQYF.

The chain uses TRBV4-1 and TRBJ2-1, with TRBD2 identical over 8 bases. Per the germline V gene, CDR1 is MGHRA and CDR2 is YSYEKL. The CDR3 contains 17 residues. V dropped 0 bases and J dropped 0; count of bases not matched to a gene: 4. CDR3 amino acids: CASSQDQRGHSYNEQFF. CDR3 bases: TGCGCCAGCAGCCAAGATCAGCGGGGGCACTCCTACAATGAGCAGTTCTTC.

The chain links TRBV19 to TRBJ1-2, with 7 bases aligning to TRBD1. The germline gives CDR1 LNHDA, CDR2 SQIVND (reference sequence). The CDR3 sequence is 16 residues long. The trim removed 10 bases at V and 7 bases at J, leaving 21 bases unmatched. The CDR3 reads CATLDDRVGNYGGYTF. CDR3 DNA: TGTGCCACCCTCGACGACAGGGTAGGGAATTACGGTGGCTACACCTTC.

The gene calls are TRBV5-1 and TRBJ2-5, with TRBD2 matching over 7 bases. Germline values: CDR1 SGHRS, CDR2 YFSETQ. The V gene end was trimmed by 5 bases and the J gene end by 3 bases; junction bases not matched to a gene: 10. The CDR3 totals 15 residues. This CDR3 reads CASRRGSSGKETQYF. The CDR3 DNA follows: TGCGCCAGCAGACGCGGATCTAGCGGCAAAGAGACCCAGTACTTC. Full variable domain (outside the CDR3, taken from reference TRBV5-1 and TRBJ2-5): KAGVTQTPRYLIKTRGQQVTLSCSPISGHRSVSWYQQTPGQGLQFLFEYFSETQRNKGNFPGRFSGRQFSNSRSEMNVSTLELGDSALYLCASRRGSSGKETQYFGPGTRLLVL.

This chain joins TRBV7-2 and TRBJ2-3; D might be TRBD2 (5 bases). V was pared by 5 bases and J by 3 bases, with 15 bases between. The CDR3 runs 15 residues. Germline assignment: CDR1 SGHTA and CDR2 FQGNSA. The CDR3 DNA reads TGTGCCAGCAGCCCCAGCCTACTAGAAACAGATACGCAGTATTTT. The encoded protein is CASSPSLLETDTQYF.

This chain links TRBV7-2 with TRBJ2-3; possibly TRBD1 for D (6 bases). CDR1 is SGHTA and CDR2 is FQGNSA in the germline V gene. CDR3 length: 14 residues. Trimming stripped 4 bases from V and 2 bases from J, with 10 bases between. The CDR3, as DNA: TGTGCCAGCAGCTCCCAGGGGTTCACAGATACGCAGTATTTT. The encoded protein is CASSSQGFTDTQYF.

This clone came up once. This CDR3 is CASSQVPLAGPKNIQYF. The CDR3, as DNA: TGCGCCAGCAGCCAAGTCCCCTTAGCGGGACCCAAAAACATTCAGTACTTC. This rearrangement joins TRBV4-1 to TRBJ2-4; 8 nucleotides align to TRBD2. The trim removed 1 base at V and 2 bases at J, leaving 7 bases unmatched. This CDR3 spans 17 amino acids. Germline V gene lookup returns CDR1 MGHRA and CDR2 YSYEKL.

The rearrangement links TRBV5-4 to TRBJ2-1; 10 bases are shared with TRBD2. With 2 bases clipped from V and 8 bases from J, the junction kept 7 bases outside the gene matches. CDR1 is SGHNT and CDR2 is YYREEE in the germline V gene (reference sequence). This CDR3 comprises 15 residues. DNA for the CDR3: TGTGCCAGCAGCTTTCCTAGCGGGAGTGAGGATGAGCAGTTCTTC. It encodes CASSFPSGSEDEQFF.

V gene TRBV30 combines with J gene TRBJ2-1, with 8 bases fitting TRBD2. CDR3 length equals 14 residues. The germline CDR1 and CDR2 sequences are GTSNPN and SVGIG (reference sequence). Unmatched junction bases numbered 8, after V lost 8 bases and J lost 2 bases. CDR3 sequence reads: CAQGRGGPYNEQFF. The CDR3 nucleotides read TGTGCCCAAGGACGGGGGGGACCCTACAATGAGCAGTTCTTC. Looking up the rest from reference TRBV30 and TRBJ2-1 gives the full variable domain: SQTIHQWPATLVQPVGSPLSLECTVEGTSNPNLYWYRQAAGRGLQLLFYSVGIGQISSEVPQNLSASRPQDRQFILSSKKLLLSDSGFYLCAQGRGGPYNEQFFGPGTRLTVL.

The CDR3 here is CSAVARNTIYF. The CDR3 region has the DNA TGCAGTGCTGTAGCTAGAAACACCATATATTTT. The chain links TRBV20-1 to TRBJ1-3; D gene unclear. V lost 5 bases and J lost 5, with 7 bases in between. CDR3 length: 11 amino acids. Germline V lookup: CDR1 DFQATT, CDR2 SNEGSKA (reference sequence).

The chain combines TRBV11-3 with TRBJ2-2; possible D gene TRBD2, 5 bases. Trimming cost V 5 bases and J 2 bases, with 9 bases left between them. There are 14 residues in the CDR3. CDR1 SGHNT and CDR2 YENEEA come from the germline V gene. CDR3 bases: TGTGCCAGCAGCCCACGGGGAAACACCGGGGAGCTGTTTTTT. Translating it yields CASSPRGNTGELFF.

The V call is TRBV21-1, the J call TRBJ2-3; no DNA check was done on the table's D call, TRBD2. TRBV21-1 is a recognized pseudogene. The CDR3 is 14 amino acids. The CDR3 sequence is CASSMGGVTDTQYF. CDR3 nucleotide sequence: TGTGCCAGCAGCATGGGGGGGGTCACAGATACGCAGTATTTT.

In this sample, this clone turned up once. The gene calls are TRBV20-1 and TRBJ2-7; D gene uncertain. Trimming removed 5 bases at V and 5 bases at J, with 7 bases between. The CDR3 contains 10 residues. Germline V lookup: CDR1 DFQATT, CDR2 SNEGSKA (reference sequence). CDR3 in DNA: TGCAGTGCTGGCCCCCACGAGCAGTACTTC. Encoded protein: CSAGPHEQYF.